These T cell receptor beta chains were read from a single sample in a study of T cell responses to AZD1222 COVID-19 vaccine. This table comes from immunoSEQ multiplex PCR, and its TCRdb copy is limited to in-frame clones, with some not included. The sample records roughly 140,000 clones, 88% being singletons. The material sequenced was peripheral blood, taken on day 0 of AZD1222 vaccination. These receptors came from an adult in good health. CDR3s include the opening cysteine and the closing phenylalanine or tryptophan. The order of the fields is J gene, clone size, V gene, D gene, CDR3 length, CDR3 protein, CDR3 DNA. D genes are given only for firm matches. Rows may omit the clone size; those that give it use once, few, many or a size class.

j_call: TRBJ1-6
clone_size: -
v_call: TRBV5-1
d_call: -
cdr3_length: 14
cdr3_aa: CASSSRGFDSPLHF
cdr3_nt: TGCGCCAGCAGCTCTCGGGGATTCGATTCACCCCTCCACTTT

j_call: TRBJ1-5
clone_size: -
v_call: TRBV6-5
d_call: -
cdr3_length: 15
cdr3_aa: CASRARGHSNQPQHF
cdr3_nt: TGTGCCAGCAGAGCCAGGGGCCATAGCAATCAGCCCCAGCATTTT

j_call: TRBJ2-1
clone_size: once
v_call: TRBV3-1/TRBV3-2
d_call: -
cdr3_length: 12
cdr3_aa: CASSLPRGEQFF
cdr3_nt: TGTGCCAGCAGCCTACCCAGGGGTGAGCAGTTCTTC

j_call: TRBJ1-5
clone_size: -
v_call: TRBV7-9
d_call: -
cdr3_length: 14
cdr3_aa: CASRRRASNQPQHF
cdr3_nt: TGTGCCAGCAGGCGGAGGGCTAGCAATCAGCCCCAGCATTTT

j_call: TRBJ1-2
clone_size: -
v_call: TRBV5-1
d_call: TRBD1
cdr3_length: 17
cdr3_aa: CASSIPGQGPGGYGYTF
cdr3_nt: TGCGCCAGCAGCATCCCGGGACAGGGGCCTGGAGGCTATGGCTACACCTTC

j_call: TRBJ2-7
clone_size: -
v_call: TRBV5-1
d_call: -
cdr3_length: 15
cdr3_aa: CASSLVAGNTYEQYF
cdr3_nt: TGCGCCAGCAGCTTGGTGGCAGGGAATACCTACGAGCAGTACTTC

j_call: TRBJ1-1
clone_size: once
v_call: TRBV7-9
d_call: -
cdr3_length: 12
cdr3_aa: CASSRGPGPAFF
cdr3_nt: TGTGCCAGCAGTAGAGGTCCAGGGCCAGCTTTCTTT

j_call: TRBJ1-5
clone_size: -
v_call: TRBV19
d_call: -
cdr3_length: 13
cdr3_aa: CASSMGGDQPQHF
cdr3_nt: TGTGCCAGTAGTATGGGTGGTGATCAGCCCCAGCATTTT

j_call: TRBJ1-1
clone_size: -
v_call: TRBV7-2
d_call: TRBD1
cdr3_length: 14
cdr3_aa: CASSAGQMNTEAFF
cdr3_nt: TGTGCCAGCAGCGCGGGACAGATGAACACTGAAGCTTTCTTT

j_call: TRBJ2-7
clone_size: -
v_call: TRBV3-1/TRBV3-2
d_call: -
cdr3_length: 14
cdr3_aa: CASSQSPGSYEQYF
cdr3_nt: TGTGCCAGCAGCCAGTCACCAGGGAGCTACGAGCAGTACTTC

j_call: TRBJ2-3
clone_size: few
v_call: TRBV6-6
d_call: -
cdr3_length: 17
cdr3_aa: CASSPSLGAGNSDTQYF
cdr3_nt: TGTGCCAGCAGTCCATCCCTAGGGGCAGGGAATTCAGATACGCAGTATTTT

j_call: TRBJ1-1
clone_size: -
v_call: TRBV2
d_call: -
cdr3_length: 14
cdr3_aa: CASSFGGMNTEAFF
cdr3_nt: TGTGCCAGCAGTTTCGGGGGGATGAACACTGAAGCTTTCTTT

j_call: TRBJ2-1
clone_size: -
v_call: TRBV9
d_call: TRBD2
cdr3_length: 15
cdr3_aa: CASSVGGLAENEQFF
cdr3_nt: TGTGCCAGCAGCGTAGGAGGACTAGCAGAGAATGAGCAGTTCTTC

j_call: TRBJ2-5
clone_size: -
v_call: TRBV4-2
d_call: TRBD2
cdr3_length: 17
cdr3_aa: CASSRGLAGGQQETQYF
cdr3_nt: TGTGCCAGCAGCCGAGGACTAGCGGGGGGCCAACAAGAGACCCAGTACTTC

j_call: TRBJ1-4
clone_size: -
v_call: TRBV4-2
d_call: -
cdr3_length: 16
cdr3_aa: CASSQGGRTFNEKLFF
cdr3_nt: TGTGCCAGCAGCCAAGGGGGACGGACGTTTAATGAAAAACTGTTTTTT

j_call: TRBJ2-7
clone_size: few
v_call: TRBV18
d_call: TRBD1
cdr3_length: 13
cdr3_aa: CASSPDRVHEQYF
cdr3_nt: TGTGCCAGCTCACCGGACAGGGTCCACGAGCAGTACTTC

j_call: TRBJ2-7
clone_size: -
v_call: TRBV10-3
d_call: TRBD1
cdr3_length: 18
cdr3_aa: CAPRARTGAPSSLYEQYF
cdr3_nt: TGTGCCCCCAGAGCTCGGACAGGGGCACCGAGCTCCCTCTACGAGCAGTACTTC

j_call: TRBJ2-2
clone_size: once
v_call: TRBV6-5
d_call: -
cdr3_length: 14
cdr3_aa: CASSKGGRAGELFF
cdr3_nt: TGTGCCAGCAGCAAAGGGGGGCGGGCCGGGGAGCTGTTTTTT

j_call: TRBJ2-7
clone_size: -
v_call: TRBV6-2/TRBV6-3
d_call: TRBD1
cdr3_length: 14
cdr3_aa: CASSSGQGPYEQYF
cdr3_nt: TGTGCCAGCAGTTCGGGACAGGGGCCCTACGAGCAGTACTTC

j_call: TRBJ2-5
clone_size: -
v_call: TRBV29-1
d_call: -
cdr3_length: 14
cdr3_aa: CSATLAPRRETQYF
cdr3_nt: TGCAGCGCAACCTTGGCCCCCAGGCGGGAGACCCAGTACTTC

j_call: TRBJ2-6
clone_size: -
v_call: TRBV19
d_call: TRBD1
cdr3_length: 17
cdr3_aa: CASSRTGGDSGANVLTF
cdr3_nt: TGTGCCAGTAGTAGAACAGGGGGAGACTCTGGGGCCAACGTCCTGACTTTC

j_call: TRBJ1-6
clone_size: -
v_call: TRBV6-1
d_call: -
cdr3_length: 14
cdr3_aa: CASSSDGTNSPLHF
cdr3_nt: TGTGCCAGCAGTTCCGACGGTACTAATTCACCCCTCCACTTT

j_call: TRBJ1-2
clone_size: -
v_call: TRBV4-1
d_call: -
cdr3_length: 14
cdr3_aa: CASSQVRADYGYTF
cdr3_nt: TGCGCCAGCAGCCAAGTGCGGGCGGACTATGGCTACACCTTC

j_call: TRBJ2-1
clone_size: -
v_call: TRBV9
d_call: -
cdr3_length: 14
cdr3_aa: CASSFGQPNNEQFF
cdr3_nt: TGTGCCAGCAGCTTTGGGCAGCCTAACAATGAGCAGTTCTTC

j_call: TRBJ1-5
clone_size: -
v_call: TRBV5-1
d_call: -
cdr3_length: 17
cdr3_aa: CASSLERPRKSNQPQHF
cdr3_nt: TGCGCCAGCAGCTTGGAGCGGCCACGAAAAAGCAATCAGCCCCAGCATTTT

j_call: TRBJ1-3
clone_size: few
v_call: TRBV30
d_call: -
cdr3_length: 13
cdr3_aa: CAWTVNSGNTIYF
cdr3_nt: TGTGCCTGGACAGTAAACTCTGGAAACACCATATATTTT

j_call: TRBJ2-3
clone_size: -
v_call: TRBV19
d_call: -
cdr3_length: 13
cdr3_aa: CASSTAATDTQYF
cdr3_nt: TGTGCCAGTAGTACAGCGGCCACAGATACGCAGTATTTT

j_call: TRBJ2-1
clone_size: -
v_call: TRBV12-2
d_call: -
cdr3_length: 13
cdr3_aa: CANRPRGGSEQFF
cdr3_nt: TGTGCAAATCGCCCCCGCGGGGGCTCTGAGCAGTTCTTC

j_call: TRBJ1-1
clone_size: -
v_call: TRBV7-9
d_call: -
cdr3_length: 13
cdr3_aa: CASSLEANTEAFF
cdr3_nt: TGTGCCAGCAGCTTAGAAGCGAACACTGAAGCTTTCTTT

j_call: TRBJ1-1
clone_size: -
v_call: TRBV28
d_call: -
cdr3_length: 13
cdr3_aa: CASLGHLNTEAFF
cdr3_nt: TGTGCCAGCTTGGGACACCTGAACACTGAAGCTTTCTTT

j_call: TRBJ2-5
clone_size: -
v_call: TRBV11-2
d_call: -
cdr3_length: 15
cdr3_aa: CASSLDRGTVGTQYF
cdr3_nt: TGTGCCAGCAGCTTAGATCGCGGGACCGTCGGGACCCAGTACTTC

j_call: TRBJ1-6
clone_size: -
v_call: TRBV29-1
d_call: -
cdr3_length: 13
cdr3_aa: CSVRSGANSPLHF
cdr3_nt: TGCAGCGTTCGGAGCGGGGCCAATTCACCCCTCCACTTT

j_call: TRBJ2-1
clone_size: -
v_call: TRBV27
d_call: TRBD1
cdr3_length: 15
cdr3_aa: CASSLRQGFGNEQFF
cdr3_nt: TGTGCCAGCAGTTTAAGACAGGGCTTTGGAAATGAGCAGTTCTTC

j_call: TRBJ1-3
clone_size: -
v_call: TRBV6-5
d_call: -
cdr3_length: 15
cdr3_aa: CASSLGHPSGNTIYF
cdr3_nt: TGTGCCAGCAGCCTGGGACACCCCTCTGGAAACACCATATATTTT

j_call: TRBJ2-7
clone_size: -
v_call: TRBV11-2
d_call: -
cdr3_length: 15
cdr3_aa: CASSLEWQAVYEQYF
cdr3_nt: TGTGCCAGCAGCTTAGAATGGCAGGCCGTCTACGAGCAGTACTTC

j_call: TRBJ1-5
clone_size: once
v_call: TRBV30
d_call: -
cdr3_length: 14
cdr3_aa: CAWSVWGGSQPQHF
cdr3_nt: TGTGCCTGGAGTGTATGGGGGGGGAGTCAGCCCCAGCATTTT

j_call: TRBJ1-2
clone_size: -
v_call: TRBV20-1
d_call: -
cdr3_length: 10
cdr3_aa: CSVASRGYTF
cdr3_nt: TGCAGTGTGGCCTCACGGGGCTACACCTTC

j_call: TRBJ1-1
clone_size: -
v_call: TRBV3-1/TRBV3-2
d_call: TRBD1
cdr3_length: 16
cdr3_aa: CASSYRTGIGYTEAFF
cdr3_nt: TGTGCCAGCAGCTACCGGACAGGGATTGGGTACACTGAAGCTTTCTTT

j_call: TRBJ1-5
clone_size: -
v_call: TRBV10-3
d_call: -
cdr3_length: 14
cdr3_aa: CAISAGNSNQPQHF
cdr3_nt: TGTGCCATCAGTGCAGGGAATAGCAATCAGCCCCAGCATTTT

j_call: TRBJ1-1
clone_size: -
v_call: TRBV29-1
d_call: TRBD1
cdr3_length: 16
cdr3_aa: CSAWDRSKKMNTEAFF
cdr3_nt: TGCAGCGCTTGGGACAGATCAAAAAAAATGAACACTGAAGCTTTCTTT

j_call: TRBJ1-4
clone_size: -
v_call: TRBV28
d_call: -
cdr3_length: 14
cdr3_aa: CASSVRGPNEKLFF
cdr3_nt: TGTGCCAGCAGTGTCAGAGGGCCCAATGAAAAACTGTTTTTT

j_call: TRBJ1-1
clone_size: -
v_call: TRBV28
d_call: TRBD1
cdr3_length: 15
cdr3_aa: CASSQTGGGSTEAFF
cdr3_nt: TGTGCCAGCAGCCAGACAGGGGGCGGAAGTACTGAAGCTTTCTTT

j_call: TRBJ1-2
clone_size: once
v_call: TRBV19
d_call: -
cdr3_length: 14
cdr3_aa: CASSSGAGHYGYTF
cdr3_nt: TGTGCCAGTAGCAGTGGAGCAGGGCACTATGGCTACACCTTC

j_call: TRBJ1-2
clone_size: -
v_call: TRBV7-2
d_call: -
cdr3_length: 15
cdr3_aa: CASGPTGFPYYGYTF
cdr3_nt: TGTGCCAGCGGCCCCACAGGGTTCCCTTACTATGGCTACACCTTC

j_call: TRBJ1-5
clone_size: -
v_call: TRBV2
d_call: -
cdr3_length: 13
cdr3_aa: CASSSRGNQPQHF
cdr3_nt: TGTGCCAGCAGTTCCAGGGGCAATCAGCCCCAGCATTTT

j_call: TRBJ2-1
clone_size: -
v_call: TRBV7-2
d_call: TRBD1
cdr3_length: 14
cdr3_aa: CASSTQGAGNEQFF
cdr3_nt: TGTGCCAGCAGCACCCAGGGGGCTGGCAATGAGCAGTTCTTC